Shown below are 16 T cell receptor beta chains from a single sample sequenced in a study of blood T cell repertoires in COVID-19. Profiled with immunoSEQ multiplex PCR; TCRdb holds only in-frame clones, not every one. The profile covers 51,000 or so clones, with 89% appearing a single time and roughly 10% taken by the ten largest. The sequenced sample was peripheral blood. These receptors were collected from a man older than 75 with active or convalescent COVID-19.

The CDR3 coding sequence is TGTGCCACCGACAGGGCCGGGGTGGGCACTGAAGCTTTCTTT. Its translation is CATDRAGVGTEAFF. The chain recombines TRBV6-6 with TRBJ1-1; 7 nucleotides match TRBD1. CDR1 MNHNY and CDR2 SVGAGI come from the germline V gene (reference sequence). The length of the CDR3 is 14 residues. The junction had 12 bases not matched to a gene; V was cut back by 10 bases and J by 4 bases.

This chain uses TRBV19 with TRBJ2-5; D possibly corresponds to TRBD2 (5 bases). V dropped 3 bases and J dropped 6 bases, with 17 bases sitting between them. Per germline, CDR1 LNHDA and CDR2 SQIVND (reference sequence). CDR3 length: 15 amino acids. CDR3 coding DNA: TGTGCCAGTAGTATCGCCGTTTGGGAGCGACAGACCCAGTACTTC. Translating it yields CASSIAVWERQTQYF. The full variable domain, in which reference TRBV19 and TRBJ2-5 provide the parts outside the CDR3, is DGGITQSPKYLFRKEGQNVTLSCEQNLNHDAMYWYRQDPGQGLRLIYYSQIVNDFQKGDIAEGYSVSREKKESFPLTVTSAQKNPTAFYLCASSIAVWERQTQYFGPGTRLLVL.

The rearrangement uses TRBV3-1 (or the pseudogene TRBV3-2) and TRBJ2-7, with 8 bases fitting TRBD1. V lost 4 bases to trimming and J lost 5 bases; unmatched junction nucleotides: 4. Germline lookup yields CDR1 LGHDT and CDR2 YNNKEL (reference sequence). This CDR3 comprises 13 residues. CDR3 bases: TGTGCCAGCAGCCCAAGGACAGGGAACGAGCAGTACTTC. Amino acid sequence: CASSPRTGNEQYF.

This clone was observed a few times. This chain uses TRBV6-1 with TRBJ2-3, with 7 bases lining up with TRBD2. V trimming: 4 bases; J trimming: 3 bases; junction bases outside the gene matches: 13. CDR3 length: 17 residues. From germline, CDR1 is MNHNS and CDR2 SASEGT. DNA for the CDR3: TGTGCCAGCAGTGTGTTTTCCAGCGGGGTAGCTACAGATACGCAGTATTTT. It encodes CASSVFSSGVATDTQYF.

J is TRBJ2-7 and V is TRBV5-1; 8 bases match TRBD1. Trimming at V came to 6 bases and at J to 4 bases, leaving 9 bases not matched to a gene. Germline CDR1 and CDR2: SGHRS and YFSETQ. This CDR3 has 14 amino acids. CDR3 nucleotides: TGCGCCAGCACCCAAGGCAGGGGGCGTTACGAGCAGTACTTC. This gives the protein CASTQGRGRYEQYF.

V gene TRBV7-8 combines with J gene TRBJ1-5; TRBD1 might be the D (5 bases). Per germline, CDR1 SGHVS and CDR2 FQNEAQ. V gave up 2 bases and J gave up 4 bases, with 12 bases separating them. This CDR3 contains 15 residues. CDR3 sequence reads: CASSLQGLSNQPQHF. The DNA of the CDR3 is TGTGCCAGCAGCTTACAGGGCCTATCAAATCAGCCCCAGCATTTT. The variable domain in full, with the rest retrieved from reference TRBV7-8 and TRBJ1-5, is GAGVSQSPRYKVAKRGQDVALRCDPISGHVSLFWYQQALGQGPEFLTYFQNEAQLDKSGLPSDRFFAERPEGSVSTLKIQRTQQEDSAVYLCASSLQGLSNQPQHFGDGTRLSIL.

This chain connects TRBV11-2 to TRBJ2-1; 7 nucleotides agree with TRBD1. The CDR3 loop spans 17 amino acids. CDR1 and CDR2 from the germline V gene are SGHAT and FQNNGV. V shed 2 bases and J 3 bases; nucleotides not matched to a gene: 10. The CDR3 reads CASSLNSPGTDYNEQFF. The DNA for the CDR3 is TGTGCCAGCAGCTTAAACAGCCCCGGGACAGACTACAATGAGCAGTTCTTC.

The chain is built from TRBV4-2 and TRBJ2-3, with TRBD2 identical over 8 bases. The CDR3 has 18 residues. Germline V CDR1 and CDR2: LGHNA, YNFKEQ. V lost 4 bases, J lost 0 bases, and 12 bases stayed unmatched. Here the CDR3 DNA reads TGTGCCAGCAGCCTCCAATACGGAGCGGGAGAAAGCACAGATACGCAGTATTTT. Protein sequence: CASSLQYGAGESTDTQYF.

V and J are TRBV10-2 and TRBJ1-1, with 9 bases identical to TRBD1. This CDR3 spans 13 amino acids. Trimming removed 6 bases from V and 6 bases from J; junction bases left unmatched: 5. The germline V gene encodes CDR1 WSHSY and CDR2 SAAADI. In DNA, the CDR3 is TGCGCCAGCAGCCGGGACAGGGACGCTGAAGCTTTCTTT. It specifies CASSRDRDAEAFF.

The gene calls are TRBV6-2 or TRBV6-3 and TRBJ1-5; weak D call: TRBD1 (5 bases). The germline V and J ends were trimmed by 0 bases and 6 bases, with 15 bases remaining between them. Germline V CDR1 and CDR2: MNHEY, SVGEGT. The CDR3 sequence is 16 residues long. This chain's CDR3 is CASSYSNPGGGQPQHF. The CDR3 coding sequence is TGTGCCAGCAGTTACTCAAACCCGGGGGGTGGTCAGCCCCAGCATTTT.

This chain uses TRBV19 with TRBJ1-2; 10 nucleotides align to TRBD1. In germline, CDR1 is LNHDA, CDR2 SQIVND (reference sequence). Trimming cost V 6 bases and J 6 bases; bases outside gene matches: 4. The CDR3 runs 13 residues. The CDR3 DNA is TGTGCCAGTAGAAGCGGGACAGGGGATGGCTACACCTTC. It encodes CASRSGTGDGYTF.

In DNA, the CDR3 is TGTGCCTGGAGTGTAGCCAGAACTAGCGGGTCCAGGGATACGCAGTATTTT. Its protein product is CAWSVARTSGSRDTQYF. The chain carries TRBV30 and TRBJ2-3; TRBD2 matches 9 bases. V shed 0 bases and J 6 bases; nucleotides not matched to a gene: 13. Germline V lookup: CDR1 GTSNPN, CDR2 SVGIG (reference sequence). The CDR3 consists of 17 residues. Filled out from reference TRBV30 and TRBJ2-3, the complete variable domain reads SQTIHQWPATLVQPVGSPLSLECTVEGTSNPNLYWYRQAAGRGLQLLFYSVGIGQISSEVPQNLSASRPQDRQFILSSKKLLLSDSGFYLCAWSVARTSGSRDTQYFGPGTRLTVL.

This chain links TRBV5-1 with TRBJ1-5; TRBD1 agrees at 8 bases. Germline lookup yields CDR1 SGHRS and CDR2 YFSETQ. This CDR3 comprises 14 residues. Losses at the gene ends were 4 bases for V and 7 bases for J; bases not matched to a gene: 7. The CDR3 sequence: CASSPGQGEQPQHF. CDR3 nucleotides: TGCGCCAGCAGCCCAGGACAGGGTGAGCAGCCCCAGCATTTT.

The V call is TRBV6-5, the J call TRBJ2-3; the D gene is possibly TRBD1 (6 bases). Trimming left V 0 bases short and J 3 bases short, with 10 bases between. The CDR3 is made up of 15 amino acids. Germline V gene data show CDR1 as MNHEY and CDR2 as SVGAGI. Here the CDR3 reads CASSYSGTQTDTQYF. CDR3 bases: TGTGCCAGCAGTTACTCGGGGACACAGACAGATACGCAGTATTTT.

The chain uses TRBV19 and TRBJ1-4; D is unresolved. In germline, CDR1 is LNHDA, CDR2 SQIVND (reference sequence). The CDR3 sequence is 14 residues long. V gave up 4 bases and J gave up 6 bases, with 12 bases separating them. The CDR3 DNA is TGTGCCAGTAGTACGGGGAGACGCGATGAAAAACTGTTTTTT. It codes for CASSTGRRDEKLFF.

On this clone itself: At one of its ends the junction is not consistent with the germline gene, which may arise from a read error. This chain connects TRBV19 to TRBJ2-4; TRBD2 matches 10 bases. This CDR3 has 17 amino acids. From germline, CDR1 is LNHDA and CDR2 SQIVND (reference sequence). The CDR3 loop is CASSTAGGRQSKNIQYF. In DNA, the CDR3 is TGTGCCAGCAGTACAGCGGGGGGGCGTCAATCCAAAAACATTCAGTACTTC.